This T cell receptor (beta chain) stems from a study of CXCR3-negative and CXCR3-positive naive CD8 T cells. Study-wide results and limits: When CXCR3-positive naive cells were set against CXCR3-negative naive cells, the former had more hydrophobic TRB CDR3s. Memory CD8+ cells showed much lower diversity, while both naive subsets were comparably high.

Comments on this clonotype: Its antigen is unknown.

UMI-labeled 5' RACE TRB cDNA libraries were prepared from the cells. Reprocessing the 5' RACE reads, TCRdb reports a single entry for every CDR3 protein and omits DNA. This sample contains around 140,000 distinct CDR3 sequences. The sorter processed each CD8+ T cell subset in triplicate at over 250,000 cells apiece. Among CD8+ T cells, naive ones were CD45RO-CCR7+CD27+CD95-. CDR1 is SGHRS and CDR2 is YFSETQ in the germline V gene. The CDR3 loop spans 14 amino acids. The chain has TRBV5-1 and TRBJ1-1; TCRdb gives TRBD1 as the D gene, but with no DNA this cannot be confirmed. The material sequenced was naive CXCR3+ CD8+ T cells from blood. Subset: CD45RO-CCR7+CD27+CD95- naive CD8+ T cells expressing CXCR3 (TNR3+). The sequence came from a human donor in good health. Some clones in this sample may be carry-over from other donors' samples. CDR3 sequence reads: CASSSGQGAGEAFF.